This T cell receptor (beta chain) emerged from a study of shared clonotypes between healthy human individuals. CDR1 is SGHRS and CDR2 is YFSETQ in the germline V gene. This CDR3 has 13 amino acids. Trimming took 0 bases from V and 0 from J, leaving 4 bases between them. Deep-level assay runs were performed. Using immunoSEQ multiplex PCR, the repertoire was profiled, and TCRdb retains in-frame clones only, with some absent. The repertoire holds around 2.3 million clones, with nearly 97% as singletons. Concerning this clone itself: Its cognate antigen is unknown. Different DNA sequences within this sample yield the same CDR3.

Within Nashville, Tennessee resided all donors, each a Caucasian adult. General study results and limits: Relative to memory subsets, naive subsets generally showed larger estimated richness.

The material sequenced was naive CD4+ T cells sorted from blood. The subset is: CD45RA+ positively selected. J is TRBJ2-7 and V is TRBV5-1, with D unclear. The receptor was derived from a young man in good health. CDR3 DNA: TGCGCCAGCAGCTTGGTTAGCTCCTACGAGCAGTACTTC. Translating it yields CASSLVSSYEQYF.